Each of the 25 T cell receptor beta chains below was sequenced from the same sample in a study of T cells after yellow fever vaccination. TCRdb called the 5' RACE reads again in MiXCR, with one record for every CDR3 protein. Of some 390,000 distinct CDR3 sequences listed, 15% to 20% are singletons. This sample comprised PBMCs, obtained before the yellow fever booster vaccination. These receptors were collected from a man aged 18-30 years who received the YFV17D yellow fever vaccine.

This clonotype was seen only a few times. J is TRBJ2-7 and V is TRBV7-2, with 9 bases aligning to TRBD2. This CDR3 comprises 16 residues. Germline V lookup: CDR1 SGHTA, CDR2 FQGNSA. V dropped 0 bases and J dropped 5; count of bases not matched to a gene: 8. The chain's CDR3 is CASSLAGPSGAHEQYF. The CDR3 DNA is TGTGCCAGCAGCTTAGCAGGGCCTAGCGGGGCCCACGAGCAGTACTTC.

This chain joins TRBV18 and TRBJ2-7, with 8 positions matching TRBD1. Germline V gene data show CDR1 as KGHSH and CDR2 as LQKENI. V lost 0 bases, J lost 4 bases, and 5 bases stayed unmatched. This CDR3 spans 15 amino acids. The chain's CDR3 is CASSPPGTGVYEQYF. The CDR3 nucleotides are TGTGCCAGCTCACCACCGGGGACAGGAGTTTACGAGCAGTACTTC.

This clonotype showed up just a few times. J is TRBJ2-7 and V is TRBV9; either TRBD1 or TRBD2 may supply D (5 bases each). This CDR3 comprises 17 residues. Germline V lookup: CDR1 SGDLS, CDR2 YYNGEE. The V end was cut by 3 bases, the J end by 1 base, with 20 bases between. CDR3 residues: CASSEGPHGALSYEQYF. Here the CDR3 DNA reads TGTGCCAGCAGCGAGGGGCCCCACGGGGCCTTATCCTACGAGCAGTACTTC.

The CDR3 here is CAIRQGPQGYEQYF. The CDR3 nucleotides are TGTGCCATCCGTCAGGGTCCGCAAGGCTACGAGCAGTACTTC. The genes are TRBV10-3 and TRBJ2-7; a weak D match, TRBD1 (5 bases). CDR3 length: 14 residues. CDR1 is ENHRY, CDR2 SYGVKD, per germline. The germline V and J ends were trimmed by 8 bases and 3 bases, with 17 bases remaining between them.

The V gene is TRBV20-1, the J gene TRBJ2-4, with 10 positions matching TRBD1. Germline CDR1 is DFQATT and CDR2 is SNEGSKA (reference sequence). The V segment lost 5 bases and the J segment 6 bases; nucleotides outside the gene matches: 10. CDR3 length: 15 amino acids. CDR3 protein: CSAAKTGTGVNIQYF. The CDR3 DNA follows: TGCAGTGCTGCTAAGACCGGGACAGGGGTAAACATTCAGTACTTC.

This clonotype was seen at least ten times. Compared with germline, one end of the junction differs, possibly owing to a read error. This chain joins TRBV5-1 and TRBJ1-1; tentative D call: TRBD1 (5 bases). Germline V gives CDR1 SGHRS, CDR2 YFSETQ. This CDR3 is built from 14 residues. The CDR3 DNA follows: TGTGCCAGCAGTTCCGGGACTTTGAACACTGAAGCTTTCTTT. It encodes CASSSGTLNTEAFF.

This clonotype was seen just once. This chain joins TRBV7-6 and TRBJ1-6, with TRBD1 matching over 8 bases. The CDR3 totals 16 residues. The germline gives CDR1 SGHVS, CDR2 FNYEAQ. With V trimmed by 5 bases and J by 9 bases, 12 bases remained unmatched. The CDR3 sequence: CASSPTRTGRTSPLHF. The CDR3 DNA sequence: TGTGCCAGCAGCCCGACCCGGACAGGGCGGACTTCACCCCTCCACTTT.

The chain is built from TRBV7-9 and TRBJ2-1; no clear D gene. Germline assignment: CDR1 SEHNR and CDR2 FQNEAQ (reference sequence). Trimming took 5 bases from V and 8 from J, leaving 7 bases between them. The CDR3 contains 11 residues. The CDR3 DNA sequence: TGTGCCAGCAGCGACGTCGATGAGCAGTTCTTC. Residues: CASSDVDEQFF.

The V call is TRBV6-5, the J call TRBJ1-5; possible D gene TRBD1, 6 bases. Deletions cut 8 bases from V and 6 bases from J, with 11 bases between. The germline V gene encodes CDR1 MNHEY and CDR2 SVGAGI. This CDR3 spans 12 amino acids. CDR3 in DNA: TGTGCCAGCGGACTCAGGGGTCAGCCCCAGCATTTT. It encodes CASGLRGQPQHF.

This clonotype has only a few counts. This chain uses TRBV11-2 with TRBJ2-3; TRBD2 might be the D (5 bases). V shed 5 bases and J shed 1 base, with 13 bases lying between them. The CDR3 loop spans 15 amino acids. CDR1 and CDR2 from the germline V gene are SGHAT and FQNNGV. The CDR3: CASSQRRRGTDTQYF. The CDR3 coding sequence is TGTGCCAGCAGCCAACGACGGCGGGGCACAGATACGCAGTATTTT.

This clonotype came up a few times. V usage is TRBV1 and J usage is TRBJ2-5; the D call of TRBD1 is as the table states it, not checked on the DNA. TRBV1 is tagged as a pseudogene. The CDR3 has 13 residues. The CDR3 DNA sequence: TGCACCAGCCCACAGGGGGCGAGAGAGACCCAGTACTTC. Amino acid sequence: CTSPQGARETQYF.

The V and J genes are TRBV7-9 and TRBJ1-2; 10 bases are a match to TRBD1. V gave up 3 bases and J gave up 7 bases; unmatched junction bases: 8. The germline gives CDR1 SEHNR, CDR2 FQNEAQ (reference sequence). This CDR3 is built from 15 residues. CDR3 sequence reads: CASSLGGQGPRGYTF. The DNA for the CDR3 is TGTGCCAGCAGCTTGGGGGGACAGGGGCCCCGTGGCTACACCTTC.

The chain links TRBV3-1 to TRBJ2-3, with D maybe TRBD2 (7 bases). CDR1 and CDR2 (germline): LGHDT, YNNKEL (reference sequence). CDR3 size: 14 residues. With 4 bases removed from V and 6 bases from J, the gap between germline ends came to 14 bases. CDR3 protein: CASSRNGGRDTQYF. CDR3 sequence (DNA): TGTGCCAGCAGCCGAAACGGGGGGCGGGATACGCAGTATTTT.

The chain joins TRBV20-1 to TRBJ2-7, with a possible D match to TRBD1 (5 bases). V shed 0 bases and J shed 4 bases, with 19 bases lying between them. Germline lookup yields CDR1 DFQATT and CDR2 SNEGSKA (reference sequence). The CDR3 has 16 amino acids. The DNA of the CDR3 is TGCAGTGCTAGAGATAGTCGTAAGGGGCTTGGATACGAGCAGTACGTC. It codes for CSARDSRKGLGYEQYV.

The genes are TRBV24-1 and TRBJ2-1; 7 bases agree with TRBD2. The CDR3 covers 16 residues. Germline CDR1 and CDR2: KGHDR and SFDVKD. J lost 8 bases, V lost 8 bases, and 17 bases had no gene match. CDR3 sequence reads: CATMGQGRRGVYEQFF. For the CDR3, the DNA is TGTGCCACCATGGGGCAGGGCAGACGGGGGGTCTATGAGCAGTTCTTC.

This clonotype was picked up a small number of times. This chain uses TRBV3-1 with TRBJ1-1; 7 positions match TRBD1. Per germline, CDR1 LGHDT and CDR2 YNNKEL (reference sequence). J gave up 8 bases and V 5 bases, and 8 bases lay outside the gene matches. This CDR3 is built from 13 residues. Written as DNA, the CDR3 is TGTGCCAGCAGCGCAACAGGGGAAGGGGAAGCTTTCTTT. It codes for CASSATGEGEAFF.

The chain joins TRBV7-2 to TRBJ2-4; D gene uncertain. The V gene lost 10 bases and the J gene lost 2 bases, with 6 bases spanning the gap. The length of the CDR3 is 11 residues. Germline V CDR1 and CDR2: SGHTA, FQGNSA. CDR3 nucleotide sequence: TGTGCCACCCGGTCCAAAAACATTCAGTACTTC. Protein sequence: CATRSKNIQYF.

This clonotype occurred a few times. The chain is built from TRBV4-1 and TRBJ1-2; D is unresolved. The ends were cut back, 0 bases at V and 2 bases at J, with 13 bases in the middle. The CDR3 is made up of 16 amino acids. Germline assignment: CDR1 MGHRA and CDR2 YSYEKL. The CDR3 DNA is TGCGCCAGCAGCCAAGAGGCGGTCCGCCTAAACTATGGCTACACCTTC. Protein product: CASSQEAVRLNYGYTF.

In this sample, this clonotype turned up a few times. The rearrangement joins TRBV4-3 to TRBJ1-2, with 9 nucleotides matching TRBD1. CDR3 length equals 13 residues. Germline loops: CDR1 LGHNA, CDR2 YSLEER. Unmatched junction bases numbered 5, after V lost 5 bases and J lost 7 bases. CDR3 residues: CASSFGQGSGYTF. The CDR3 region has the DNA TGCGCCAGCAGCTTTGGACAGGGGAGTGGCTACACCTTC.

This clonotype was seen only a few times. The chain couples TRBV12-3 or TRBV12-4 to TRBJ1-2; possibly TRBD1 for D (5 bases). V dropped 4 bases and J dropped 8 bases, with 14 bases sitting between them. The CDR3 is made up of 13 amino acids. The CDR3 here is CASSSGAVGGYTF. The CDR3, as DNA: TGTGCCAGCAGTTCTGGGGCGGTTGGGGGCTACACCTTC.

The V gene is TRBV7-9, the J gene TRBJ2-1; 9 bases match TRBD2. Per the germline V gene, CDR1 is SEHNR and CDR2 is FQNEAQ (reference sequence). The CDR3 extends over 16 amino acids. V trimming: 5 bases; J trimming: 10 bases; junction bases outside the gene matches: 15. The CDR3, as DNA: TGTGCCAGCAGCGTCCCAACCGGGACCGCGGGGGGGGAGCAGTTCTTC. This sequence encodes CASSVPTGTAGGEQFF.

The sample holds a few counts of this clonotype. This chain uses TRBV18 with TRBJ1-1; D is possibly TRBD1 (6 bases). V was trimmed by 6 bases and J by 6 bases, leaving 11 bases between them. The CDR3 runs to 12 residues. Germline CDR1 reads KGHSH; CDR2 reads LQKENI. In nucleotides, the CDR3 is TGTGCCAGCTCCCAGGGGCCTTCTGAAGCTTTCTTT. It encodes CASSQGPSEAFF.

This clonotype was seen a few times. The V gene is TRBV15, the J gene TRBJ1-5; D is undetermined. Trimming cost V 0 bases and J 6 bases, with 12 bases left between them. The CDR3 loop spans 15 amino acids. Germline loops: CDR1 LNHNV, CDR2 YYDKDF (reference sequence). The CDR3 nucleotides are TGTGCCACCAGCAGAGATTCCGTACGAAGTCAGCCCCAGCATTTT. The encoded protein is CATSRDSVRSQPQHF.

The chain links TRBV7-3 to TRBJ2-2, with D unclear. From germline, CDR1 is SGHTA and CDR2 FQGTGA. CDR3 size: 12 residues. V lost 4 bases to trimming and J lost 7 bases, with 7 bases between them. Here the CDR3 reads CASSSMGGELFF. For the CDR3, the DNA is TGTGCCAGCAGCTCCATGGGCGGGGAGCTGTTTTTT.

This clonotype appeared a few times. The V call is TRBV27, the J call TRBJ2-7; a possible D gene is TRBD1 (6 bases). The CDR3 has 13 residues. Germline CDR1 is MNHEY and CDR2 is SMNVEV (reference sequence). V dropped 5 bases and J dropped 3 bases, with 11 bases sitting between them. In DNA, the CDR3 is TGTGCCAGCAGTCCCATACAGGGCTACGAGCAGTACGTC. It specifies CASSPIQGYEQYV.